Below are 23 T cell receptor beta chains sequenced from a single sample in a study of beta chain features in type 1 diabetes. cDNA synthesis used the whole RNA isolate, giving expressed TCRB sequences. The repertoire was sequenced with immunoSEQ multiplex PCR; TCRdb's copy has only in-frame clones and lacks some. The sample contains under 250,000 clones, 25% to 30% of which appear only once. Sequences were obtained from central memory CD4+ T cells from blood. Every receptor here comes from a man aged 25 to 40 in good health.

This clone appeared a few times. This chain uses TRBV11-2 with TRBJ1-2; D call uncertain. This CDR3 region has 13 residues. V was trimmed by 4 bases and J by 2 bases, leaving 8 bases between them. Germline V gene sequence: CDR1 SGHAT, CDR2 FQNNGV. The CDR3: CASSSSPNYGYTF. The DNA for the CDR3 is TGTGCCAGCAGCTCTTCTCCGAACTATGGCTACACCTTC.

This rearrangement joins TRBV2 to TRBJ2-1; 7 nucleotides align to TRBD2. The CDR3 runs to 13 residues. The V gene's germline CDR1 is SNHLY and CDR2 FYNNEI. Unmatched junction bases numbered 2, after V lost 7 bases and J lost 2 bases. The CDR3 loop reads CASTLAAYNEQFF. CDR3 in DNA: TGTGCCAGCACCCTAGCGGCCTACAATGAGCAGTTCTTC.

The chain uses TRBV5-1 and TRBJ2-4; D perhaps matches TRBD2 (6 bases). In germline, CDR1 is SGHRS, CDR2 YFSETQ. This CDR3 contains 14 residues. Trimming stripped 2 bases from V and 4 bases from J, with 10 bases between. The CDR3, as DNA: TGCGCCAGCAGCTTCGGCGGGGTGAAAAACATTCAGTACTTC. Encoded protein: CASSFGGVKNIQYF.

This clone showed up just a few times. The chain employs TRBV30 and TRBJ2-3; no clear D. Germline V CDR1 and CDR2: GTSNPN, SVGIG (reference sequence). The length of the CDR3 is 14 residues. V dropped 2 bases and J dropped 5 bases, with 14 bases sitting between them. CDR3 sequence (DNA): TGTGCCTGGAGTCCCGGAGCCTCCAGAGATACGCAGTATTTT. This encodes CAWSPGASRDTQYF.

The V call is TRBV5-1, the J call TRBJ1-6; the D is unclear. CDR3 length equals 16 residues. V was cut by 1 base and J by 8 bases, with 16 bases left in between. Germline values: CDR1 SGHRS, CDR2 YFSETQ. Here the CDR3 reads CASSLLRAETDSPLHF. The CDR3 region has the DNA TGCGCCAGCAGCTTGTTAAGGGCTGAAACGGATTCACCCCTCCACTTT.

Only a few counts were recorded for this clone. V usage is TRBV5-6 and J usage is TRBJ2-3; D is uncertain. The CDR3 covers 14 residues. The V end lost 4 bases, the J end lost 7 bases, and 16 bases lay between the germline ends. Germline values: CDR1 SGHDT, CDR2 YYEEEE. The CDR3 DNA reads as TGTGCCAGCAGCAGCGTCACAGTAGGAAATACGCAGTATTTT. The encoded protein is CASSSVTVGNTQYF. Variable domain in full (rest from reference TRBV5-6 and TRBJ2-3): DAGVTQSPTHLIKTRGQQVTLRCSPKSGHDTVSWYQQALGQGPQFIFQYYEEEERQRGNFPDRFSGHQFPNYSSELNVNALLLGDSALYLCASSSVTVGNTQYFGPGTRLTVL.

The chain couples TRBV7-9 to TRBJ2-2; possible D gene TRBD2, 6 bases. Between the trimmed V and J ends, which lost 5 bases and 3 bases, there was a span of 13 bases. Per germline, CDR1 SEHNR and CDR2 FQNEAQ (reference sequence). This CDR3 has 15 amino acids. CDR3 sequence: CASSPRGTDTGELFF. For the CDR3, the DNA is TGTGCCAGCAGCCCCCGGGGGACCGACACCGGGGAGCTGTTTTTT.

This clone was seen a handful of times. The junction shows a germline mismatch at one end, possibly a read error. The V and J genes are TRBV5-4 and TRBJ2-1, with a possible D match to TRBD2 (5 bases). Germline CDR1 is SGHNT and CDR2 is YYREEE (reference sequence). This CDR3 has 17 residues. The DNA of the CDR3 is TGCGCCAGCAGCCAAGACCCGGGCGGGCCCCTGCAAGATGAGCAGTTCTTC. This sequence encodes CASSQDPGGPLQDEQFF. Full variable domain (missing parts from reference TRBV5-4 and TRBJ2-1): ETGVTQSPTHLIKTRGQQVTLRCSSQSGHNTVSWYQQALGQGPQFIFQYYREEENGRGNFPPRFSGLQFPNYSSELNVNALELDDSALYLCASSQDPGGPLQDEQFFGPGTRLTVL.

The chain employs TRBV7-9 and TRBJ2-1; 11 bases are a match to TRBD2. Germline lookup yields CDR1 SEHNR and CDR2 FQNEAQ (reference sequence). The CDR3 spans 15 residues. J gave up 9 bases and V 5 bases, and 9 bases lay outside the gene matches. CDR3 in DNA: TGTGCCAGCAGCCTCTCACTAGCGGGAGCGGGTGAGCAGTTCTTC. This gives the protein CASSLSLAGAGEQFF.

On this clone: Within the sample, other DNA sequences also encode this same CDR3. J is TRBJ1-1 and V is TRBV18; D not resolved. V was pared by 4 bases and J by 4 bases, with 4 bases between. The length of the CDR3 is 11 residues. CDR1 and CDR2 from the germline V gene are KGHSH and LQKENI. CDR3 bases: TGTGCCAGCTCACGGCTCACTGAAGCTTTCTTT. This sequence encodes CASSRLTEAFF. The full variable domain, its missing parts supplied by reference TRBV18 and TRBJ1-1, is NAGVMQNPRHLVRRRGQEARLRCSPMKGHSHVYWYRQLPEEGLKFMVYLQKENIIDESGMPKERFSAEFPKEGPSILRIQQVVRGDSAAYFCASSRLTEAFFGQGTRLTVV.

This clone has more than one count but fewer than ten. CDR3 sequence (DNA): TGTGCCAGCAGCTTAGCGGTGGCAGACCATTCACCCCTCCACTTT. It codes for CASSLAVADHSPLHF. The chain joins TRBV7-9 to TRBJ1-6; D call uncertain. V was shortened by 0 bases and J by 8 bases, with 11 bases between the two germline ends. The CDR3 has 15 residues. Germline V gene data show CDR1 as SEHNR and CDR2 as FQNEAQ (reference sequence). Looking up the rest from reference TRBV7-9 and TRBJ1-6 gives the full variable domain: DTGVSQNPRHKITKRGQNVTFRCDPISEHNRLYWYRQTLGQGPEFLTYFQNEAQLEKSRLLSDRFSAERPKGSFSTLEIQRTEQGDSAMYLCASSLAVADHSPLHFGNGTRLTVT.

The chain employs TRBV28 and TRBJ2-5; D is ambiguous. Per the germline V gene, CDR1 is MDHEN and CDR2 is SYDVKM. This CDR3 contains 10 residues. V lost 8 bases and J lost 5, with 6 bases in between. The CDR3: CASGYETQYF. As DNA, the CDR3 is TGTGCCAGCGGTTATGAGACCCAGTACTTC.

The rearrangement uses TRBV6-5 and TRBJ2-1; the D gene could be TRBD1 or TRBD2 (5 bases each). The CDR3 length is 14 residues. Trimming shortened V by 10 bases and J by 7 bases, and 20 bases separated the two germline ends. Germline CDR1 MNHEY, CDR2 SVGAGI. Here the CDR3 reads CATISYSEGNEQFF. DNA for the CDR3: TGTGCCACCATTTCCTACTCCGAGGGGAATGAGCAGTTCTTC.

The rearrangement joins TRBV30 to TRBJ2-7; D is undetermined. Per the germline V gene, CDR1 is GTSNPN and CDR2 is SVGIG (reference sequence). The CDR3 extends over 13 amino acids. V shed 0 bases and J shed 9 bases, with 15 bases lying between them. The CDR3 DNA reads as TGTGCCTGGAGTGTAGGGCAGTCTGGCGGGCAGTACTTC. It is translated as CAWSVGQSGGQYF.

This chain connects TRBV30 to TRBJ2-7, with D possibly called TRBD1 or TRBD2 (5 bases each). Per the germline V gene, CDR1 is GTSNPN and CDR2 is SVGIG (reference sequence). Trimming cost V 2 bases and J 7 bases, with 18 bases left between them. The CDR3 extends over 14 amino acids. This chain's CDR3 is CAWSTGQGTGEQYF. The CDR3, as DNA: TGTGCCTGGAGTACCGGACAAGGAACGGGAGAGCAGTACTTC. The full variable domain, in which reference TRBV30 and TRBJ2-7 provide the parts outside the CDR3, is SQTIHQWPATLVQPVGSPLSLECTVEGTSNPNLYWYRQAAGRGLQLLFYSVGIGQISSEVPQNLSASRPQDRQFILSSKKLLLSDSGFYLCAWSTGQGTGEQYFGPGTRLTVT.

This clone was seen repeatedly, ten times or more. The chain has TRBV25-1 and TRBJ2-7; D is uncertain. CDR1 and CDR2 from the germline V gene are MGHDK and SYGVNS. This CDR3 contains 11 residues. With 4 bases removed from V and 3 bases from J, the gap between germline ends came to 4 bases. The CDR3 protein is CASSAFYEQYF. CDR3 nucleotides: TGTGCCAGCAGTGCCTTCTACGAGCAGTACTTC.

This clone was observed a handful of times. This sample includes further DNA sequences coding for the same CDR3. The CDR3 region has the DNA TGTGCCTGGAGTGCCCGGGCTCTGGGGAATAAGAGGACTGAAGCTTTCTTT. The encoded protein is CAWSARALGNKRTEAFF. The chain joins TRBV30 to TRBJ1-1; D unclear. The CDR3 runs to 17 residues. The V gene lost 1 base and the J gene lost 5 bases, with 23 bases spanning the gap. The germline gives CDR1 GTSNPN, CDR2 SVGIG (reference sequence).

This clone was detected only a few times. The chain recombines TRBV27 with TRBJ1-5; 8 bases map to TRBD1. The CDR3 runs to 16 residues. Trimming removed 1 base from V and 12 bases from J; junction bases left unmatched: 14. Germline CDR1 MNHEY, CDR2 SMNVEV (reference sequence). CDR3 amino acids: CASSLFKGQGVEHQHF. In DNA, the CDR3 is TGTGCCAGCAGTTTATTCAAAGGACAGGGAGTTGAGCACCAGCATTTT.

This clone has just a few counts. V gene TRBV30 combines with J gene TRBJ2-3; TRBD2 agrees at 13 bases. V was clipped by 6 bases and J by 2 bases; unmatched bases: 11. The CDR3 has 17 amino acids. Germline V gene lookup returns CDR1 GTSNPN and CDR2 SVGIG (reference sequence). The CDR3 sequence: CACPPIGTSGNTDTQYF. CDR3 DNA: TGTGCCTGTCCCCCCATAGGGACTAGCGGGAACACAGATACGCAGTATTTT. Filled out from reference TRBV30 and TRBJ2-3, the complete variable domain reads SQTIHQWPATLVQPVGSPLSLECTVEGTSNPNLYWYRQAAGRGLQLLFYSVGIGQISSEVPQNLSASRPQDRQFILSSKKLLLSDSGFYLCACPPIGTSGNTDTQYFGPGTRLTVL.

This clone has more than one count but fewer than ten. V is TRBV29-1 and J is TRBJ2-3; D is ambiguous. Trimming pared 5 bases from V and 1 base from J, leaving 7 bases between. Germline V gene data show CDR1 as SQVTM and CDR2 as ANQGSEA. The CDR3 runs to 12 residues. CDR3 nucleotide sequence: TGCAGCGTTCCCCTAGGCACAGATACGCAGTATTTT. It encodes CSVPLGTDTQYF.

In this sample, this clone turned up once. As DNA, the CDR3 is TGTGCCAGCAGCTTTAGCGGGAACACAGATACGCAGTATTTT. Encoded protein: CASSFSGNTDTQYF. The chain has TRBV7-6 and TRBJ2-3, with TRBD2 matching 8 bases. Per germline, CDR1 SGHVS and CDR2 FNYEAQ. This CDR3 spans 14 amino acids. V lost 3 bases, J lost 2 bases, and 1 base stayed unmatched.

The rearrangement uses TRBV5-1 and TRBJ2-5; D assignment may be TRBD1 or TRBD2 (5 bases each). This CDR3 has 14 amino acids. V lost 0 bases and J 9 bases, leaving 15 bases between the germline ends. Germline CDR1 reads SGHRS; CDR2 reads YFSETQ. The CDR3 DNA is TGCGCCAGCAGCTTGGACGAGGGGTCCGGGGCCCAGTACTTC. This codes for CASSLDEGSGAQYF.

This chain connects TRBV7-2 to TRBJ2-7, with D perhaps being TRBD1 or TRBD2 (5 bases each). The CDR3 sequence is 15 residues long. The V end was cut by 2 bases, the J end by 0 bases, with 11 bases between. Germline V gene lookup returns CDR1 SGHTA and CDR2 FQGNSA. For the CDR3, the DNA is TGTGCCAGCAGCTTACGGGACGGAAGCTCCTACGAGCAGTACTTC. Translated: CASSLRDGSSYEQYF.